This T cell receptor beta chain derives from a study of cytomegalovirus exposure and HLA in healthy donors. Across the whole study: The approximately 600 first-cohort repertoires shared a platform with the approximately 110 validation repertoires, as reported in a later analysis.

The CDR3 consists of 15 residues. Germline V gene lookup returns CDR1 GTSNPN and CDR2 SVGIG (reference sequence). V lost 0 bases and J 2 bases, leaving 13 bases between the germline ends. The repertoire was sequenced with immunoSEQ multiplex PCR; TCRdb's copy has only in-frame clones and lacks some. The repertoire holds approximately 140,000 clones, with 86% as singletons. Study-wide results and caveats: Some TCR beta chains (164 of them) were listed as cytomegalovirus-associated. Reports indicated that the classifier achieved high specificity and sensitivity in diagnosing cytomegalovirus status. CMV antigen specificity of a few CMV-associated chains was confirmed in vitro.

Remarks on this clone: The antigen is not known.

This sequence joins TRBV30 and TRBJ1-2; D might be TRBD1 (6 bases). The receptor's source is a man aged 18 to 30 in good health and CMV-seronegative. Sequences were obtained from PBMCs. The CDR3 DNA follows: TGTGCCTGGAGTGTACTAGGACAGATAAACTATGGCTACACCTTC. Amino acids: CAWSVLGQINYGYTF.